Below are 32 T cell receptor beta chains sequenced from a single sample in a study of shared clonotypes between healthy human individuals. Clones were read by immunoSEQ multiplex PCR, and TCRdb kept only the in-frame ones, dropping some. The sample consists of over a million clones, 95% to 97% of them appearing once. The sequenced sample was naive CD4+ T cells sorted from blood. The subset: CD45RA+ positively selected. The receptor set was obtained from a man aged 25-45 years in good health.

CDR3 region: CASSLDLRTVLSSGANVLTF. The CDR3 DNA reads as TGTGCCAGCAGCTTAGACCTTAGGACAGTATTATCTTCTGGGGCCAACGTCCTGACTTTC. V is TRBV7-6 and J is TRBJ2-6, with a possible D match to TRBD1 (6 bases). The CDR3 runs 20 residues. V was clipped by 1 base and J by 1 base, with 20 bases between them. Per the germline V gene, CDR1 is SGHVS and CDR2 is FNYEAQ.

The V call is TRBV6-1, the J call TRBJ2-2; D is ambiguous. Per germline, CDR1 MNHNS and CDR2 SASEGT. V shed 5 bases and J shed 4 bases, with 8 bases lying between them. The CDR3 has 13 amino acids. The CDR3 region is CASSYQITGELFF. CDR3 DNA sequence: TGTGCCAGCAGTTATCAGATCACCGGGGAGCTGTTTTTT.

The V call is TRBV11-2, the J call TRBJ1-5, with 7 bases lining up with TRBD1. This CDR3 is 14 amino acids long. The V gene's germline CDR1 is SGHAT and CDR2 FQNNGV. V trimming: 5 bases; J trimming: 9 bases; junction bases outside the gene matches: 10. CDR3 sequence reads: CASSEGAGEGPQHF. CDR3 bases: TGTGCCAGCAGCGAGGGGGCGGGAGAGGGGCCCCAGCATTTT.

This chain uses TRBV2 with TRBJ1-4, with TRBD1 as a possible D gene (5 bases). Germline V gene data show CDR1 as SNHLY and CDR2 as FYNNEI. V lost 6 bases to trimming and J lost 8 bases, with 10 bases between them. This CDR3 is built from 12 residues. This CDR3 is CASRQEGEKLFF. The CDR3 DNA sequence: TGTGCCAGCAGACAGGAGGGAGAAAAACTGTTTTTT. The whole variable domain, filled in from reference TRBV2 and TRBJ1-4, reads EPEVTQTPSHQVTQMGQEVILRCVPISNHLYFYWYRQILGQKVEFLVSFYNNEISEKSEIFDDQFSVERPDGSNFTLKIRSTKLEDSAMYFCASRQEGEKLFFGSGTQLSVL.

The CDR3 reads CASNRQGDNYGYTF. In nucleotides, the CDR3 is TGTGCCAGTAACAGACAGGGGGATAACTATGGCTACACCTTC. The chain joins TRBV19 to TRBJ1-2; 9 nucleotides line up with TRBD1. The length of the CDR3 is 14 residues. Germline lookup yields CDR1 LNHDA and CDR2 SQIVND (reference sequence). With 7 bases clipped from V and 1 base from J, the junction kept 4 bases outside the gene matches.

This chain connects TRBV27 to TRBJ2-1; 7 bases line up with TRBD2. The CDR3 spans 11 residues. The germline gives CDR1 MNHEY, CDR2 SMNVEV (reference sequence). V was pared by 4 bases and J by 15 bases, with 6 bases of the junction left unmatched. In nucleotides, the CDR3 is TGTGCCAGCAGTTACGGGAGGAAGCGGTTCTTC. Residues: CASSYGRKRFF.

The rearrangement joins TRBV19 to TRBJ2-1; 9 nucleotides match TRBD1. The junction had 8 bases not matched to a gene; V was cut back by 3 bases and J by 2 bases. The CDR3 has 17 residues. Germline CDR1 and CDR2: LNHDA and SQIVND (reference sequence). The CDR3 here is CASSMGGQGMPYNEQFF. Here the CDR3 DNA reads TGTGCCAGTAGTATGGGGGGACAGGGTATGCCCTACAATGAGCAGTTCTTC.

The chain links TRBV27 to TRBJ2-3; 13 nucleotides agree with TRBD2. Germline values: CDR1 MNHEY, CDR2 SMNVEV (reference sequence). This CDR3 region has 19 residues. Germline trimming cut 1 base from V and 4 bases from J; bases unmatched to any gene: 11. The CDR3 here is CASSLLRLAGGGIPDTQYF. The CDR3 nucleotides read TGTGCCAGCAGTTTATTACGACTAGCGGGAGGTGGGATTCCAGATACGCAGTATTTT.

CDR3 protein: CASSPESPETQYF. Written as DNA, the CDR3 is TGCGCCAGCAGCCCCGAGAGTCCGGAGACCCAGTACTTC. The V and J genes are TRBV5-1 and TRBJ2-5, with unresolved D. The CDR3 loop spans 13 amino acids. V lost 4 bases, J lost 5 bases, and 12 bases lay in between. CDR1 is SGHRS and CDR2 is YFSETQ in the germline V gene.

The chain joins TRBV10-2 to TRBJ1-5; 8 nucleotides align to TRBD1. Germline loops: CDR1 WSHSY, CDR2 SAAADI. V dropped 6 bases and J dropped 7; count of bases not matched to a gene: 5. CDR3 length: 13 amino acids. The CDR3: CASSLQGVQPQHF. For the CDR3, the DNA is TGCGCCAGCAGCCTACAGGGGGTCCAGCCCCAGCATTTT.

V is TRBV11-2 and J is TRBJ1-1; possible D gene TRBD1, 6 bases. Germline CDR1 SGHAT, CDR2 FQNNGV. The CDR3 runs 16 residues. Deletions cut 1 base from V and 2 bases from J, with 14 bases between. The CDR3 DNA reads TGTGCCAGCAGCTTAGGAGGGGGAGGGGAAAACACTGAAGCTTTCTTT. Translation gives CASSLGGGGENTEAFF. The full variable domain, in which reference TRBV11-2 and TRBJ1-1 provide the parts outside the CDR3, is EAGVAQSPRYKIIEKRQSVAFWCNPISGHATLYWYQQILGQGPKLLIQFQNNGVVDDSQLPKDRFSAERLKGVDSTLKIQPAKLEDSAVYLCASSLGGGGENTEAFFGQGTRLTVV.

In this sample, this clone turned up once. The CDR3 DNA reads TGTGCCAGCAGCAGAAGCGGCGGCCGTGCCTACGAGCAGTACTTC. Its protein is CASSRSGGRAYEQYF. J is TRBJ2-7 and V is TRBV11-3; maybe TRBD2 (5 bases). This CDR3 has 15 amino acids. CDR1 and CDR2 from the germline V gene are SGHNT and YENEEA. V dropped 5 bases and J dropped 2 bases, with 16 bases sitting between them.

This rearrangement joins TRBV28 to TRBJ2-1; the D gene is possibly TRBD2 (6 bases). Between the trimmed V and J ends, which lost 6 bases and 9 bases, there was a span of 15 bases. Germline V CDR1 and CDR2: MDHEN, SYDVKM. The CDR3 is 13 amino acids. CDR3 region: CASRLQGGGEQFF. CDR3 DNA: TGTGCCAGCAGATTGCAGGGAGGCGGTGAGCAGTTCTTC.

This clone has just one count. V usage is TRBV9 and J usage is TRBJ2-3; the match to TRBD1 covers 10 bases. The V gene's germline CDR1 is SGDLS and CDR2 YYNGEE. V shed 2 bases and J 6 bases; nucleotides not matched to a gene: 9. The CDR3 length is 16 residues. The CDR3: CASSVADRGRWDTQYF. For the CDR3, the DNA is TGTGCCAGCAGCGTGGCTGACAGGGGGCGCTGGGATACGCAGTATTTT.

This rearrangement joins TRBV6-5 to TRBJ1-3; D gene ambiguous. V was cut by 6 bases and J by 1 base, with 13 bases left in between. Germline lookup yields CDR1 MNHEY and CDR2 SVGAGI. The CDR3 covers 15 residues. CDR3 region: CASSLGPISGNTIYF. As DNA, the CDR3 is TGTGCCAGCAGCCTTGGACCGATTTCTGGAAACACCATATATTTT.

The chain joins TRBV10-3 to TRBJ2-7; tentative D call: TRBD1 (5 bases). The CDR3 totals 15 residues. Germline loops: CDR1 ENHRY, CDR2 SYGVKD. V lost 0 bases and J lost 2, with 11 bases in between. The CDR3 region is CAISESTARAYEQYF. The CDR3 coding sequence is TGTGCCATCAGTGAGTCGACGGCCAGGGCCTACGAGCAGTACTTC.

The V gene is TRBV6-1, the J gene TRBJ1-2; TRBD1 might be the D (6 bases). Trimming left V 5 bases short and J 0 bases short, with 10 bases between. The V gene's germline CDR1 is MNHNS and CDR2 SASEGT. The CDR3 is made up of 14 amino acids. In DNA, the CDR3 is TGTGCCAGCAGTAGGACAGATACTAACTATGGCTACACCTTC. It codes for CASSRTDTNYGYTF.

The V and J genes are TRBV27 and TRBJ2-7, with TRBD1 matching 10 bases. Germline CDR1 is MNHEY and CDR2 is SMNVEV (reference sequence). The CDR3 has 15 residues. The V gene end was trimmed by 6 bases and the J gene end by 4 bases; junction bases not matched to a gene: 9. CDR3 bases: TGTGCCAGCAGCTTGATGACAGGGGGCTTTTACGAGCAGTACTTC. Protein product: CASSLMTGGFYEQYF.

V is TRBV5-4 and J is TRBJ2-3, with 14 bases that match TRBD2. The germline CDR1 and CDR2 sequences are SGHNT and YYREEE (reference sequence). The CDR3 is made up of 20 amino acids. J gave up 2 bases and V 4 bases, and 15 bases lay outside the gene matches. The CDR3 bases are TGTGCCAGCAGCCCAGCCGGACTAGCGGGAGGTCAGGGGGACACAGATACGCAGTATTTT. Protein product: CASSPAGLAGGQGDTDTQYF.

The V gene is TRBV2, the J gene TRBJ2-2; D is unresolved. Trimming took off 9 bases at V and 4 bases at J, with 18 bases between the two ends. The CDR3 runs to 15 residues. CDR1 and CDR2 (germline): SNHLY, FYNNEI. The CDR3 DNA reads TGTGCCAGTATGGTCATTAAAGTGGGCACCGGGGAGCTGTTTTTT. Amino acid sequence: CASMVIKVGTGELFF.

The V call is TRBV11-2, the J call TRBJ2-1; D is undetermined. V gave up 5 bases and J gave up 8 bases, with 10 bases separating them. CDR1 and CDR2 (germline): SGHAT, FQNNGV. The CDR3 totals 12 residues. The CDR3 DNA reads TGTGCCAGCAGCCCCTACTTACATGAGCAGTTCTTC. Protein sequence: CASSPYLHEQFF.

The chain has TRBV7-2 and TRBJ2-3; D may be TRBD1 or TRBD2 (5 bases each). This CDR3 has 13 residues. The germline V gene encodes CDR1 SGHTA and CDR2 FQGNSA. V shed 5 bases and J shed 8 bases, with 14 bases lying between them. The CDR3 DNA is TGTGCCAGCAGCGCAGACTACCAGGGTACGCAGTATTTT. Its translation: CASSADYQGTQYF.

This rearrangement joins TRBV7-2 to TRBJ1-1; D is unclear. CDR1 and CDR2 from the germline V gene are SGHTA and FQGNSA. V lost 3 bases, J lost 0 bases, and 14 bases lay in between. The CDR3 has 16 residues. The CDR3 DNA sequence: TGTGCCAGCAGCTTGATCGTTTGGGGAATGAACACTGAAGCTTTCTTT. This translates into CASSLIVWGMNTEAFF.

The rearrangement uses TRBV10-1 and TRBJ2-2, with D maybe TRBD2 (5 bases). V lost 6 bases and J lost 7, with 9 bases in between. CDR3 size: 12 residues. CDR1 WNHNN and CDR2 SYGVQD come from the germline V gene (reference sequence). CDR3 in amino acids: CASSGVHGELFF. Here the CDR3 DNA reads TGCGCCAGCAGCGGGGTCCACGGGGAGCTGTTTTTT.

This clone was seen only once. This rearrangement joins TRBV7-2 to TRBJ2-4; 8 bases map to TRBD1. Germline V gene lookup returns CDR1 SGHTA and CDR2 FQGNSA. This CDR3 spans 15 amino acids. V shed 6 bases, J shed 0 bases, and the junction held 4 bases outside the gene matches. CDR3 bases: TGTGCCAGCAGACTGGACAGGGCAGCCAAAAACATTCAGTACTTC. Its translation is CASRLDRAAKNIQYF. The full variable domain, completed using reference TRBV7-2 and TRBJ2-4, is GAGVSQSPSNKVTEKGKDVELRCDPISGHTALYWYRQSLGQGLEFLIYFQGNSAPDKSGLPSDRFSAERTGGSVSTLTIQRTQQEDSAVYLCASRLDRAAKNIQYFGAGTRLSVL.

This chain uses TRBV2 with TRBJ2-3; 7 nucleotides align to TRBD2. Germline V gene lookup returns CDR1 SNHLY and CDR2 FYNNEI. CDR3 length: 14 residues. Trimming took 7 bases from V and 3 from J; bases not matched to a gene: 7. CDR3 loop: CASIVGGTTDTQYF. The CDR3 DNA follows: TGTGCCAGCATAGTGGGAGGGACGACAGATACGCAGTATTTT.

This sequence joins TRBV28 and TRBJ1-2, with 7 bases that match TRBD1. This CDR3 has 16 amino acids. With 6 bases clipped from V and 3 bases from J, the junction kept 13 bases outside the gene matches. Germline CDR1 reads MDHEN; CDR2 reads SYDVKM. The CDR3 loop reads CASSSMTGMLHYGYTF. CDR3 in DNA: TGTGCCAGCAGCTCAATGACAGGGATGTTGCACTATGGCTACACCTTC.

This chain links TRBV7-9 with TRBJ2-7; the match to TRBD2 covers 8 bases. The CDR3 runs 15 residues. CDR1 is SEHNR and CDR2 is FQNEAQ in the germline V gene (reference sequence). V dropped 5 bases and J dropped 0; count of bases not matched to a gene: 6. The CDR3 DNA reads as TGTGCCAGCAGCACACTAGCGGTGGCCTCCTACGAGCAGTACTTC. Translating it yields CASSTLAVASYEQYF. The full variable domain, in which reference TRBV7-9 and TRBJ2-7 provide the parts outside the CDR3, is DTGVSQNPRHKITKRGQNVTFRCDPISEHNRLYWYRQTLGQGPEFLTYFQNEAQLEKSRLLSDRFSAERPKGSFSTLEIQRTEQGDSAMYLCASSTLAVASYEQYFGPGTRLTVT.

Comment on this clone: Germline and junction disagree at one end, which may indicate a read error. The V call is TRBV11-2, the J call TRBJ2-7, with 7 positions matching TRBD2. The CDR3 contains 16 residues. Germline V gene data show CDR1 as SGHAT and CDR2 as FQNNGV. The DNA for the CDR3 is TGTGCCAGCAGCTATCCTATGGGGGGGATATCCTCCGAGCAGTACTTC. Translation: CASSYPMGGISSEQYF.

Details on this clone: Distinct nucleotide sequences in the sample also encode this CDR3. V gene TRBV5-1 combines with J gene TRBJ2-1, with D unclear. The germline V gene has CDR1 SGHRS and CDR2 YFSETQ. The CDR3 is made up of 15 amino acids. V lost 0 bases and J lost 2, with 9 bases in between. As DNA, the CDR3 is TGCGCCAGCAGCTTGGTGGGTCTAACCTACAATGAGCAGTTCTTC. It yields the protein CASSLVGLTYNEQFF.

The gene calls are TRBV19 and TRBJ2-4, with no clear D. The V gene lost 4 bases and the J gene lost 0 bases, with 19 bases spanning the gap. The germline V gene has CDR1 LNHDA and CDR2 SQIVND (reference sequence). CDR3 length: 18 residues. CDR3 coding DNA: TGTGCCAGTAGTAAGGATCCTGTGGGCACTATAGCCAAAAACATTCAGTACTTC. Its translation: CASSKDPVGTIAKNIQYF. The full variable domain, completed using reference TRBV19 and TRBJ2-4, is DGGITQSPKYLFRKEGQNVTLSCEQNLNHDAMYWYRQDPGQGLRLIYYSQIVNDFQKGDIAEGYSVSREKKESFPLTVTSAQKNPTAFYLCASSKDPVGTIAKNIQYFGAGTRLSVL.

The rearrangement uses TRBV18 and TRBJ1-2; D is possibly TRBD1 (5 bases). Looked up from germline, CDR1 is KGHSH and CDR2 is LQKENI. This CDR3 region has 16 residues. Trimming removed 3 bases at V and 6 bases at J, with 20 bases between. The CDR3 reads CASSPVVGRSVHGYTF. DNA of the CDR3: TGTGCCAGCTCACCTGTTGTGGGGCGATCAGTCCATGGCTACACCTTC. The full variable domain, its missing parts supplied by reference TRBV18 and TRBJ1-2, is NAGVMQNPRHLVRRRGQEARLRCSPMKGHSHVYWYRQLPEEGLKFMVYLQKENIIDESGMPKERFSAEFPKEGPSILRIQQVVRGDSAAYFCASSPVVGRSVHGYTFGSGTRLTVV.